This is a list of T cell receptor beta chains from one sample in a study of blood T cell repertoires in COVID-19. The repertoire was sequenced with immunoSEQ multiplex PCR; TCRdb's copy has only in-frame clones and lacks some. The sample lists 390,000 or so clones; around 89% were seen once. Sequencing was done on a sample of PBMCs or T cells enriched from blood (not recorded which). Receptors were obtained from a man aged 18 to 30 who had recovered from COVID-19. The CDR3 runs from the conserved cysteine through the conserved F or W. Fields, in order: clone size, J gene, D gene, V gene, CDR3 DNA, CDR3 protein. A D gene is named only where the DNA matches it firmly. Rows give clone size only sometimes, using once, few, many, or a class for an expanded clone.

clone_size: .; j_call: TRBJ1-5; d_call: .; v_call: TRBV5-6; cdr3_nt: TGTGCCAGCAGCTTGGGCAGGGCTCAGCCCCAGCATTTT; cdr3_aa: CASSLGRAQPQHF
clone_size: .; j_call: TRBJ2-1; d_call: TRBD2; v_call: TRBV19; cdr3_nt: TGTGCCAGTAGTAGAAGGTCACTAGCGGGGGACAATGAGCAGTTCTTC; cdr3_aa: CASSRRSLAGDNEQFF
clone_size: .; j_call: TRBJ1-3; d_call: .; v_call: TRBV29-1; cdr3_nt: TGCAGCGTCGGGCAGGGCTCTGGAAACACCATATATTTT; cdr3_aa: CSVGQGSGNTIYF
clone_size: many; j_call: TRBJ2-7; d_call: TRBD1; v_call: TRBV7-9; cdr3_nt: TGTGCCAGCAGCTTAGCGTATGGACAGGGTTTGGCCTTCTCCTACGAGCAGTACTTC; cdr3_aa: CASSLAYGQGLAFSYEQYF
clone_size: .; j_call: TRBJ2-1; d_call: .; v_call: TRBV30; cdr3_nt: TGTGCCTGGAGTACCGGGAACCGTTACAATGAGCAGTTCTTC; cdr3_aa: CAWSTGNRYNEQFF
clone_size: .; j_call: TRBJ2-1; d_call: TRBD2; v_call: TRBV5-1; cdr3_nt: TGCGCCAGCAGCTTGTCTACTAGCGGGGGCGGGGAGCAGTTCTTC; cdr3_aa: CASSLSTSGGGEQFF
clone_size: .; j_call: TRBJ2-1; d_call: .; v_call: TRBV28; cdr3_nt: TGTGCCAGCAGTTTAGGCAGGGGCGGCCTTATATACAATGAGCAGTTCTTC; cdr3_aa: CASSLGRGGLIYNEQFF
clone_size: few; j_call: TRBJ2-7; d_call: TRBD2; v_call: TRBV7-8; cdr3_nt: TGTGCCAGCAGCTTAACGGGAGGGAGTGGCTACGAGCAGTACTTC; cdr3_aa: CASSLTGGSGYEQYF
clone_size: .; j_call: TRBJ2-7; d_call: TRBD2; v_call: TRBV5-1; cdr3_nt: TGCGCCAGCAGCCCCGGGACTAGCGGGAGAATGTACGAGCAGTACTTC; cdr3_aa: CASSPGTSGRMYEQYF
clone_size: .; j_call: TRBJ2-1; d_call: .; v_call: TRBV3-1/TRBV3-2; cdr3_nt: TGTGCCAGCAGCCAAGAGGTGGGGGCGTGGGACAATGAGCAGTTCTTC; cdr3_aa: CASSQEVGAWDNEQFF
clone_size: .; j_call: TRBJ2-1; d_call: .; v_call: TRBV5-1; cdr3_nt: TGCGCCAGCAGCTCACCGAGGACTTCTGGCTCCTACAATGAGCAGTTCTTC; cdr3_aa: CASSSPRTSGSYNEQFF
clone_size: .; j_call: TRBJ1-4; d_call: .; v_call: TRBV5-8; cdr3_nt: TGTGCCAGCAGCTTGAGGCTCGGAGATGAAAAACTGTTTTTT; cdr3_aa: CASSLRLGDEKLFF
clone_size: .; j_call: TRBJ1-2; d_call: TRBD1; v_call: TRBV24-1; cdr3_nt: TGTGCCACCAGTCGAACCGGGACAGATGGCTACACCTTC; cdr3_aa: CATSRTGTDGYTF
clone_size: few; j_call: TRBJ2-7; d_call: TRBD2; v_call: TRBV5-6; cdr3_nt: TGTGCCAGCAGCCTGTTGGGACTAGCGGGGGCGACCTACGAGCAGTACTTC; cdr3_aa: CASSLLGLAGATYEQYF
clone_size: few; j_call: TRBJ1-4; d_call: .; v_call: TRBV5-1; cdr3_nt: TGCGCCAGCAGCCGGGACTCAACTAATGAAAAACTGTTTTTT; cdr3_aa: CASSRDSTNEKLFF
clone_size: .; j_call: TRBJ2-2; d_call: .; v_call: TRBV7-3; cdr3_nt: TGTGCCAGCAGTCCTACCCCCACCGGGGAGCTGTTTTTT; cdr3_aa: CASSPTPTGELFF
clone_size: .; j_call: TRBJ1-6; d_call: TRBD1; v_call: TRBV2; cdr3_nt: TGTGCCAGCAGGTCCGGGACAGGGGTTTCACCCCTCCACTTT; cdr3_aa: CASRSGTGVSPLHF
clone_size: .; j_call: TRBJ1-5; d_call: .; v_call: TRBV19; cdr3_nt: TGTGCCAGTAGTCCAGGTGGGAATCAGCCCCAGCATTTT; cdr3_aa: CASSPGGNQPQHF
clone_size: .; j_call: TRBJ1-1; d_call: .; v_call: TRBV6-5; cdr3_nt: TGTGCCAGCAGTTTGCAGATAATGAACACTGAAGCTTTCTTT; cdr3_aa: CASSLQIMNTEAFF
clone_size: .; j_call: TRBJ2-1; d_call: .; v_call: TRBV2; cdr3_nt: TGTGCCAGCTATGCAGGTAATGAGCAGTTCTTC; cdr3_aa: CASYAGNEQFF
clone_size: .; j_call: TRBJ2-3; d_call: TRBD2; v_call: TRBV2; cdr3_nt: TGTGCCAGCAGTGATGGACTAGTGGCCCTAACAGATACGCAGTATTTT; cdr3_aa: CASSDGLVALTDTQYF
clone_size: .; j_call: TRBJ1-5; d_call: .; v_call: TRBV3-1/TRBV3-2; cdr3_nt: TGTGCCAGCAGCCAAGAGACTGGTTACGGGACTCCAAATCAGCCCCAGCATTTT; cdr3_aa: CASSQETGYGTPNQPQHF
clone_size: .; j_call: TRBJ2-4; d_call: TRBD2; v_call: TRBV7-2; cdr3_nt: TGTGCCAGCAGCTTAGGGCGTCTAGCGGACCTAGCCAAAAACATTCAGTACTTC; cdr3_aa: CASSLGRLADLAKNIQYF
clone_size: .; j_call: TRBJ2-7; d_call: .; v_call: TRBV9; cdr3_nt: TGTGCCAGCAGCGCAGGGGGAGGATTCGCCTACGAGCAGTACTTC; cdr3_aa: CASSAGGGFAYEQYF
clone_size: .; j_call: TRBJ2-5; d_call: .; v_call: TRBV18; cdr3_nt: TGTGCCAGCTCACCCGCTACTAGTCTCCGAGAGACCCAGTACTTC; cdr3_aa: CASSPATSLRETQYF
clone_size: .; j_call: TRBJ2-5; d_call: .; v_call: TRBV27; cdr3_nt: TGTGCCAGCAGTTCGTACAGTTTAAAAGAGACCCAGTACTTC; cdr3_aa: CASSSYSLKETQYF
clone_size: once; j_call: TRBJ1-2; d_call: TRBD1; v_call: TRBV11-2; cdr3_nt: TGTGCCAGCAGCTTACCGGGTGGACAGGGGCTTAACTATGGCTACACCTTC; cdr3_aa: CASSLPGGQGLNYGYTF
clone_size: .; j_call: TRBJ1-2; d_call: .; v_call: TRBV9; cdr3_nt: TGTGCCAGCAGCGTAAGCTCGGGGGTAGGTGGCTACACCTTC; cdr3_aa: CASSVSSGVGGYTF
clone_size: .; j_call: TRBJ1-1; d_call: .; v_call: TRBV9; cdr3_nt: TGTGCCAGCAGCGTGACCGGGGGGTTCTACACTGAAGCTTTCTTT; cdr3_aa: CASSVTGGFYTEAFF
clone_size: .; j_call: TRBJ2-7; d_call: TRBD1; v_call: TRBV27; cdr3_nt: TGTGCCAGCAGCCCCTTTGACGGGACAGGGCACGAGCAGTACTTC; cdr3_aa: CASSPFDGTGHEQYF
clone_size: .; j_call: TRBJ2-2; d_call: TRBD1; v_call: TRBV19; cdr3_nt: TGTGCCAGTAGCCCCTTGACAGGGGGTACCGGGGAGCTGTTTTTT; cdr3_aa: CASSPLTGGTGELFF
clone_size: .; j_call: TRBJ2-5; d_call: TRBD2; v_call: TRBV7-9; cdr3_nt: TGTGCCAGCAGCTTAGGGGCTAGCGGGAGTGAGACCCAGTACTTC; cdr3_aa: CASSLGASGSETQYF
clone_size: .; j_call: TRBJ2-5; d_call: .; v_call: TRBV2; cdr3_nt: TGTGCCAGCAGTGAGGAGGAGGGGGAGACCCAGTACTTC; cdr3_aa: CASSEEEGETQYF
clone_size: few; j_call: TRBJ1-1; d_call: .; v_call: TRBV28; cdr3_nt: TGTGCCAGCAGTTATACCGGGACACTGAACACTGAAGCTTTCTTT; cdr3_aa: CASSYTGTLNTEAFF
clone_size: .; j_call: TRBJ2-7; d_call: .; v_call: TRBV18; cdr3_nt: TGTGCCAGCTCTGGAGGGTTGACCTACGAGCAGTACTTC; cdr3_aa: CASSGGLTYEQYF
clone_size: .; j_call: TRBJ2-3; d_call: TRBD2; v_call: TRBV5-4; cdr3_nt: TGTGCCAGCAGCCCGGTAGGGCTAGCGGGAGGAGGGGATACGCAGTATTTT; cdr3_aa: CASSPVGLAGGGDTQYF
clone_size: .; j_call: TRBJ2-1; d_call: TRBD1; v_call: TRBV27; cdr3_nt: TGTGCCAGCAGTTTGCTGACCCGGGACAGGGGATACAATGAGCAGTTCTTC; cdr3_aa: CASSLLTRDRGYNEQFF
clone_size: .; j_call: TRBJ2-7; d_call: TRBD1; v_call: TRBV2; cdr3_nt: TGTGCCAGCAGTGGTACCCGGCTGGACAGGGGTTACGAGCAGTACTTC; cdr3_aa: CASSGTRLDRGYEQYF
clone_size: .; j_call: TRBJ2-7; d_call: .; v_call: TRBV7-9; cdr3_nt: TGTGCCAGCAGCTTAGGCAGGGCCTCCTACGAGCAGTACTTC; cdr3_aa: CASSLGRASYEQYF
clone_size: .; j_call: TRBJ2-7; d_call: TRBD2; v_call: TRBV5-8; cdr3_nt: TGTGCCAGCAGCACGGCGGGGGGTTACGAGCAGTACTTC; cdr3_aa: CASSTAGGYEQYF
clone_size: .; j_call: TRBJ1-1; d_call: .; v_call: TRBV20-1; cdr3_nt: TGCAGTGCTAGTTGGCGGGGATGGAACACTGAAGCTTTCTTT; cdr3_aa: CSASWRGWNTEAFF
clone_size: .; j_call: TRBJ2-3; d_call: TRBD2; v_call: TRBV29-1; cdr3_nt: TGCAGCTCTAGCGGACTAGCGGAAGGGGGTACGCAGTATTTT; cdr3_aa: CSSSGLAEGGTQYF
clone_size: .; j_call: TRBJ1-5; d_call: .; v_call: TRBV12-5; cdr3_nt: TGTGCTAGTGGTCTCGGCAATCAGCCCCAGCATTTT; cdr3_aa: CASGLGNQPQHF
clone_size: .; j_call: TRBJ2-7; d_call: TRBD2; v_call: TRBV7-8; cdr3_nt: TGTGCCAGCAGCTTAGCCGGGGTAGCGGGAGGGTCCGAGCAGTACTTC; cdr3_aa: CASSLAGVAGGSEQYF